These T cell receptor beta chains were read from a single sample in a study of blood T cell repertoires in COVID-19. Sequencing was performed with immunoSEQ multiplex PCR; in TCRdb, only in-frame clones are kept and a portion is missing. This sample has tens of thousands of clones, with over 75% found just once. Sequences were obtained from peripheral blood. The origin of the receptors is a man older than 75 with acute or convalescent COVID-19. Both conserved end residues are part of each CDR3. D genes are given only for firm matches. Not every row has a clone size; where given, it reads once, few, many or a size class.

clone size: -
J gene: TRBJ1-1
V gene: TRBV6-5
D gene: -
CDR3 protein: CASSRGPDAEAFF
CDR3 DNA: TGTGCCAGCAGCCGTGGGCCAGACGCTGAAGCTTTCTTT

clone size: -
J gene: TRBJ2-5
V gene: TRBV5-6
D gene: -
CDR3 protein: CASSLPSDQETQYF
CDR3 DNA: TGTGCCAGCAGCCTCCCTTCGGACCAAGAGACCCAGTACTTC

clone size: -
J gene: TRBJ2-5
V gene: TRBV25-1
D gene: -
CDR3 protein: CASSGYRAPETQYF
CDR3 DNA: TGTGCCAGCAGTGGTTACAGGGCGCCAGAGACCCAGTACTTC

clone size: -
J gene: TRBJ1-3
V gene: TRBV7-2
D gene: -
CDR3 protein: CASRNAGSSGNTIYF
CDR3 DNA: TGTGCCAGCAGAAACGCGGGTTCGAGTGGAAACACCATATATTTT

clone size: -
J gene: TRBJ1-2
V gene: TRBV6-5
D gene: -
CDR3 protein: CASSTTQTGSYGYTF
CDR3 DNA: TGTGCCAGCAGCACCACCCAGACAGGCTCCTATGGCTACACCTTC

clone size: -
J gene: TRBJ2-7
V gene: TRBV2
D gene: TRBD1
CDR3 protein: CASRVGGQGYEQYF
CDR3 DNA: TGTGCCAGCAGGGTGGGGGGACAGGGCTACGAGCAGTACTTC

clone size: -
J gene: TRBJ1-5
V gene: TRBV30
D gene: -
CDR3 protein: CAWSGGDGFQPQHF
CDR3 DNA: TGTGCCTGGAGTGGAGGAGATGGATTTCAGCCCCAGCATTTT

clone size: -
J gene: TRBJ2-1
V gene: TRBV11-3
D gene: TRBD2
CDR3 protein: CASSLQLADEQFF
CDR3 DNA: TGTGCCAGCAGCTTACAGCTAGCGGATGAGCAGTTCTTC

clone size: -
J gene: TRBJ1-6
V gene: TRBV19
D gene: -
CDR3 protein: CASSRPGDPNSPLHF
CDR3 DNA: TGTGCCAGTAGTCGGCCGGGGGATCCAAATTCACCCCTCCACTTT

clone size: -
J gene: TRBJ1-2
V gene: TRBV5-1
D gene: TRBD1
CDR3 protein: CASSLGTGLTSYGYTF
CDR3 DNA: TGCGCCAGCAGCCTCGGGACAGGCCTGACCTCCTATGGCTACACCTTC

clone size: -
J gene: TRBJ2-7
V gene: TRBV2
D gene: -
CDR3 protein: CASSPTAPYEQYF
CDR3 DNA: TGTGCCAGTTCCCCGACAGCTCCCTACGAGCAGTACTTC

clone size: -
J gene: TRBJ2-5
V gene: TRBV3-1/TRBV3-2
D gene: TRBD2
CDR3 protein: CASSSFVGGASRETQYF
CDR3 DNA: TGTGCCAGCAGCTCCTTTGTCGGGGGGGCTTCCCGTGAGACCCAGTACTTC

clone size: -
J gene: TRBJ1-5
V gene: TRBV19
D gene: TRBD1
CDR3 protein: CASSITPGQGSNQPQHF
CDR3 DNA: TGTGCCAGTAGTATAACCCCCGGACAGGGGAGCAATCAGCCCCAGCATTTT

clone size: -
J gene: TRBJ1-1
V gene: TRBV15
D gene: TRBD1
CDR3 protein: CATSRRKPGTGFPMNTEAFF
CDR3 DNA: TGTGCCACCAGCAGAAGAAAACCCGGGACAGGGTTCCCTATGAACACTGAAGCTTTCTTT

clone size: -
J gene: TRBJ1-2
V gene: TRBV28
D gene: -
CDR3 protein: CASSSGWANGYTF
CDR3 DNA: TGTGCCAGCTCTTCTGGGTGGGCCAATGGCTACACCTTC

clone size: -
J gene: TRBJ1-5
V gene: TRBV28
D gene: -
CDR3 protein: CASSPHPGRDNQPQHF
CDR3 DNA: TGTGCCAGCAGCCCTCATCCCGGACGGGACAATCAGCCCCAGCATTTT

clone size: -
J gene: TRBJ1-1
V gene: TRBV2
D gene: -
CDR3 protein: CASRKEQSNTEAFF
CDR3 DNA: TGTGCCAGCAGGAAGGAACAGTCGAACACTGAAGCTTTCTTT

clone size: -
J gene: TRBJ2-7
V gene: TRBV10-3
D gene: TRBD1
CDR3 protein: CAIRPGTGLYEQYF
CDR3 DNA: TGTGCCATCAGACCCGGGACAGGGCTTTACGAGCAGTACTTC

clone size: -
J gene: TRBJ2-5
V gene: TRBV4-2
D gene: TRBD2
CDR3 protein: CASSLEGGGRTQYF
CDR3 DNA: TGTGCCAGCAGCCTGGAAGGAGGCGGGAGGACCCAGTACTTC

clone size: -
J gene: TRBJ2-5
V gene: TRBV11-2
D gene: -
CDR3 protein: CASSSQVQETQYF
CDR3 DNA: TGTGCCAGCAGCTCTCAGGTCCAAGAGACCCAGTACTTC

clone size: -
J gene: TRBJ2-3
V gene: TRBV3-1/TRBV3-2
D gene: -
CDR3 protein: CASSLAGRRDTQYF
CDR3 DNA: TGTGCCAGCAGCCTGGCTGGGAGAAGGGATACGCAGTATTTT

clone size: once
J gene: TRBJ1-3
V gene: TRBV7-2
D gene: -
CDR3 protein: CASSLAPASSGNTIYF
CDR3 DNA: TGTGCCAGCAGCTTAGCACCAGCGAGCTCTGGAAACACCATATATTTT

clone size: -
J gene: TRBJ2-3
V gene: TRBV18
D gene: -
CDR3 protein: CASSPYGGTDTQYF
CDR3 DNA: TGTGCCAGCTCACCATATGGGGGGACAGATACGCAGTATTTT

clone size: -
J gene: TRBJ1-1
V gene: TRBV23-1
D gene: -
CDR3 protein: CASSQSTPWRGTEAFF
CDR3 DNA: TGCGCCAGCAGTCAATCGACCCCCTGGAGGGGCACTGAAGCTTTCTTT

clone size: -
J gene: TRBJ1-1
V gene: TRBV7-6
D gene: TRBD1
CDR3 protein: CASSLGQTGDLTEAFF
CDR3 DNA: TGTGCCAGCAGCTTAGGCCAGACAGGGGATCTCACTGAAGCTTTCTTT

clone size: -
J gene: TRBJ2-5
V gene: TRBV7-3
D gene: -
CDR3 protein: CASSSGRGETQYF
CDR3 DNA: TGTGCCAGCAGCTCGGGCAGGGGCGAGACCCAGTACTTC

clone size: -
J gene: TRBJ2-1
V gene: TRBV6-5
D gene: TRBD2
CDR3 protein: CASRGGLAGNEQFF
CDR3 DNA: TGTGCCAGCAGGGGGGGACTAGCCGGCAATGAGCAGTTCTTC

clone size: -
J gene: TRBJ1-2
V gene: TRBV7-3
D gene: TRBD1
CDR3 protein: CASSLGGDRGIYGYTF
CDR3 DNA: TGTGCCAGCAGCTTAGGGGGCGACAGGGGGATCTATGGCTACACCTTC

clone size: once
J gene: TRBJ2-1
V gene: TRBV7-8
D gene: TRBD2
CDR3 protein: CASSLAEPGLAGMNEQFF
CDR3 DNA: TGTGCCAGCAGCTTAGCAGAGCCAGGACTAGCGGGGATGAATGAGCAGTTCTTC

clone size: -
J gene: TRBJ1-6
V gene: TRBV2
D gene: -
CDR3 protein: CASSLGRGANSPLHF
CDR3 DNA: TGTGCCAGCAGTCTAGGGAGGGGTGCTAATTCACCCCTCCACTTT

clone size: -
J gene: TRBJ1-2
V gene: TRBV5-1
D gene: -
CDR3 protein: CASSPKMSMEEGYGYTF
CDR3 DNA: TGCGCCAGCAGCCCGAAGATGTCAATGGAAGAGGGCTATGGCTACACCTTC

clone size: -
J gene: TRBJ2-7
V gene: TRBV4-1
D gene: -
CDR3 protein: CASSQDPRGYEQYF
CDR3 DNA: TGCGCCAGCAGCCAAGATCCGCGGGGCTACGAGCAGTACTTC

clone size: -
J gene: TRBJ2-1
V gene: TRBV27
D gene: -
CDR3 protein: CASSLKPRGVGAYNEQFF
CDR3 DNA: TGTGCCAGCAGTTTAAAACCCCGCGGAGTGGGGGCTTACAATGAGCAGTTCTTC

clone size: -
J gene: TRBJ1-4
V gene: TRBV6-5
D gene: -
CDR3 protein: CASRRGGTNEKLFF
CDR3 DNA: TGTGCCAGCCGGAGGGGCGGCACTAATGAAAAACTGTTTTTT

clone size: -
J gene: TRBJ1-2
V gene: TRBV19
D gene: -
CDR3 protein: CASSPGQLLYGYTF
CDR3 DNA: TGTGCCAGTAGCCCCGGACAACTGCTCTATGGCTACACCTTC

clone size: -
J gene: TRBJ1-5
V gene: TRBV18
D gene: TRBD1
CDR3 protein: CASSLQGASNQPQHF
CDR3 DNA: TGTGCCAGCTCACTACAGGGGGCAAGCAATCAGCCCCAGCATTTT

clone size: -
J gene: TRBJ2-3
V gene: TRBV7-9
D gene: TRBD2
CDR3 protein: CASSLKPGLAEFTDTQYF
CDR3 DNA: TGTGCCAGCAGCTTGAAGCCGGGACTAGCGGAATTCACAGATACGCAGTATTTT

clone size: -
J gene: TRBJ2-1
V gene: TRBV11-2
D gene: TRBD1
CDR3 protein: CASSRDRDNEQFF
CDR3 DNA: TGTGCCAGCAGCCGGGACAGGGACAATGAGCAGTTCTTC

clone size: -
J gene: TRBJ1-3
V gene: TRBV23-1
D gene: -
CDR3 protein: CAPGDSGNTIYF
CDR3 DNA: TGCGCGCCGGGGGACTCTGGAAACACCATATATTTT

clone size: few
J gene: TRBJ2-1
V gene: TRBV2
D gene: TRBD1
CDR3 protein: CASSGSTGGYNEQFF
CDR3 DNA: TGTGCCAGCAGTGGCTCGACAGGGGGTTACAATGAGCAGTTCTTC

clone size: -
J gene: TRBJ1-2
V gene: TRBV6-5
D gene: -
CDR3 protein: CASSYSPTVTYGGYTF
CDR3 DNA: TGTGCCAGCAGTTACTCGCCGACAGTAACGTATGGTGGCTACACCTTC

clone size: -
J gene: TRBJ2-1
V gene: TRBV7-3
D gene: TRBD1
CDR3 protein: CASSLDRADNEQFF
CDR3 DNA: TGTGCCAGCAGCTTAGACAGGGCCGACAATGAGCAGTTCTTC

clone size: -
J gene: TRBJ2-4
V gene: TRBV2
D gene: TRBD1
CDR3 protein: CASRRESGTGGYIQYF
CDR3 DNA: TGTGCCAGTCGTCGGGAATCCGGGACAGGGGGGTACATTCAGTACTTC

clone size: few
J gene: TRBJ1-2
V gene: TRBV30
D gene: -
CDR3 protein: CAWSVFRVYGYTF
CDR3 DNA: TGTGCCTGGAGTGTATTCAGGGTCTATGGCTACACCTTC

clone size: -
J gene: TRBJ1-3
V gene: TRBV5-6
D gene: -
CDR3 protein: CASSLGVSSGNTIYF
CDR3 DNA: TGTGCCAGCAGCTTGGGTGTATCCTCTGGAAACACCATATATTTT

clone size: -
J gene: TRBJ1-5
V gene: TRBV30
D gene: -
CDR3 protein: CAWSPRGLLQPQHF
CDR3 DNA: TGTGCCTGGAGTCCCAGGGGTCTTCTTCAGCCCCAGCATTTT